The T cell receptor beta chain described here comes from a study of cytomegalovirus exposure and HLA in healthy donors. Study-level background: There were about 85 million unique TCRs (from HLA-typed donors) in an early data release.

Both 60 Vbeta primers and 13 Jbeta primers went into the PCR. Using immunoSEQ multiplex PCR, the repertoire was profiled, and TCRdb retains in-frame clones only, with some absent. The sample includes 150,000 to 200,000 clones, roughly 79% of them seen just once. About this clone itself: Its antigen is still unknown.

General study findings and limits: DRB1 showed the most TCR associations and HLA-C the fewest in a later analysis, as rates varied by HLA locus. Immune exposure data for these donors was limited to CMV serostatus.

Germline V gene sequence: CDR1 SGHTA, CDR2 FQGNSA. Trimming took off 3 bases at V and 6 bases at J, with 15 bases between the two ends. The CDR3 sequence is 14 residues long. The TCR originated in a woman aged 45-59 years in good health and CMV-seronegative. The sample taken for sequencing was PBMCs. The V and J genes are TRBV7-2 and TRBJ2-7; no definite D call. CDR3 protein: CASSLTPIVPEQYF. The CDR3 DNA reads as TGTGCCAGCAGCTTGACACCGATTGTTCCCGAGCAGTACTTC.